This record concerns one T cell receptor (beta chain) sequence. This sample stems from a study of blood T cell repertoires in COVID-19. Across the study: COVID-19 samples from acute and convalescent phases originated in the United States, Italy and Spain. Sources were T cells, B-cell-depleted T cells, or PBMCs; the material itself was cDNA or gDNA.

V was shortened by 1 base and J by 8 bases, with 6 bases between the two germline ends. This CDR3 is 11 amino acids long. CDR1 is SQVTM, CDR2 ANQGSEA, per germline. Seattle-derived patients entered the study during active infection and were followed longitudinally. Sequencing was performed with immunoSEQ multiplex PCR; in TCRdb, only in-frame clones are kept and a portion is missing. This table has 140,000 or so clones, roughly nine tenths appearing once. Source material: peripheral blood. The receptor comes from a human donor with COVID-19, enrolled during active disease. The donor label of this sample is uncertain. V usage is TRBV29-1 and J usage is TRBJ2-1; D is ambiguous. CDR3 protein: CSVEVTYEQFF. The CDR3 bases are TGCAGCGTTGAAGTTACTTATGAGCAGTTCTTC.